Described below is a single T cell receptor (beta chain) sequence and its context. Its antigen is undetermined. This sample stems from a study of glioma-infiltrating T cells. Points from the study as a whole: Very few CDR3 sequences were shared between tissue and blood.

V shed 3 bases and J shed 4 bases, with 10 bases lying between them. The germline V gene encodes CDR1 SNHLY and CDR2 FYNNEI. This CDR3 spans 15 amino acids. Amplification of TCR alpha and beta CDR3 regions from RNA used iRepertoire nested multiplex PCR. Each CDR3 protein is one row after TCRdb ran MiXCR on the multiplex PCR reads. The sample records roughly 20,000 distinct CDR3 sequences, under 30% being singletons. Sample: glioma tissue, nonneoplastic brain tissue, or PBMCs (not recorded which). The clonotype comes from a human donor with low-grade glioma or glioblastoma, undergoing nonglioma brain surgery, or in good health (not recorded which). The chain joins TRBV2 to TRBJ1-6; no clear D. CDR3 sequence reads: CASSDSDGYNSPLHF. The CDR3 bases are TGTGCCAGCAGTGACTCGGACGGATATAATTCACCCCTCCACTTT.